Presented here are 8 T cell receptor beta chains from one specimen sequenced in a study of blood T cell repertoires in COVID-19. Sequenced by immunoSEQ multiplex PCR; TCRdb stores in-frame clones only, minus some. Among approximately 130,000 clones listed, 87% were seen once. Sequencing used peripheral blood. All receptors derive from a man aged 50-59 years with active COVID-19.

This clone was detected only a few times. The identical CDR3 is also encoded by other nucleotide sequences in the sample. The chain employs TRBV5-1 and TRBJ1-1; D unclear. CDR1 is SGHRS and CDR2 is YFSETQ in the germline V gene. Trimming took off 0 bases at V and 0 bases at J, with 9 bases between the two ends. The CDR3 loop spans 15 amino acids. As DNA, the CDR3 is TGCGCCAGCAGCTTGGGAACGGGATTGAACACTGAAGCTTTCTTT. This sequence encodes CASSLGTGLNTEAFF.

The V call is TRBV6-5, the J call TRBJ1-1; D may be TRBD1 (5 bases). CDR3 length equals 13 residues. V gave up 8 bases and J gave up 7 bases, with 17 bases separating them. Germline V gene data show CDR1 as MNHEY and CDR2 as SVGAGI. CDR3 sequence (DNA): TGTGCCAGCCGGCGGGGACGGAACTTTGAAGCTTTCTTT. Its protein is CASRRGRNFEAFF.

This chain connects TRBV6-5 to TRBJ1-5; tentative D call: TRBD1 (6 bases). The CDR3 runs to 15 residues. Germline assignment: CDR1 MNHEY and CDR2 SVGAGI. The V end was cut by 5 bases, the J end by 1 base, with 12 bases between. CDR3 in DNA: TGTGCCAGCAGTAGGGGGGGATTGAGCAATCAGCCCCAGCATTTT. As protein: CASSRGGLSNQPQHF.

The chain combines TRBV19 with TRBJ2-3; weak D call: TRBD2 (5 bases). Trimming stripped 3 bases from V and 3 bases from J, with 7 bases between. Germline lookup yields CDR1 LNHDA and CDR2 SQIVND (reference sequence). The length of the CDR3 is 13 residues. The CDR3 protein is CASSIRRTDTQYF. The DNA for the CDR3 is TGTGCCAGTAGTATTCGGAGGACAGATACGCAGTATTTT.

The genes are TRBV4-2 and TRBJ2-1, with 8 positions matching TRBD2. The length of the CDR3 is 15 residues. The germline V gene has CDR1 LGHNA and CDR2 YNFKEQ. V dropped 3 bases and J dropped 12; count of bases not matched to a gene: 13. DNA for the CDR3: TGTGCCAGCAGCCAGGGCACGGGGGGGGAGCAGTCGCAGTTCTTC. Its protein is CASSQGTGGEQSQFF.

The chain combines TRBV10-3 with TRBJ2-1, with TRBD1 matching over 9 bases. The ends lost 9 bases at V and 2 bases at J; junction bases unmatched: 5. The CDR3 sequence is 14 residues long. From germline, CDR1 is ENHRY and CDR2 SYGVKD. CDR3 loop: CAIRTGVAYNEQFF. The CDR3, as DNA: TGTGCCATTAGGACAGGGGTGGCCTACAATGAGCAGTTCTTC.

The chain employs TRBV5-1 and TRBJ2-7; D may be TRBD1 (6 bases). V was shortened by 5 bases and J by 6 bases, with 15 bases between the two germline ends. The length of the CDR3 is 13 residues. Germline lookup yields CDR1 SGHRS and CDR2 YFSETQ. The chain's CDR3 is CASSHPGAGEQYF. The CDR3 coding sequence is TGCGCCAGCAGTCACCCAGGGGCCGGCGAGCAGTACTTC.

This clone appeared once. In nucleotides, the CDR3 is TGTGCCAGCAGCAGGCTATCGGGACAGGGCGGTGGGGCTTTCTTT. Translating gives CASSRLSGQGGGAFF. The chain combines TRBV6-2 or TRBV6-3 with TRBJ1-1; the match to TRBD1 covers 9 bases. The CDR3 length is 15 residues. The V segment lost 6 bases and the J segment 11 bases; nucleotides outside the gene matches: 16. Per germline, CDR1 MNHEY and CDR2 SVGEGT.